The 20 T cell receptor beta chains given below trace back to one sample, sequenced in a study of metastatic and nonmetastatic thyroid tumors (dated by TCRdb to about 2020). Library preparation was by PCR. Sequencing was carried out with an Illumina HiSeq 4000. TCRdb reworked the public reads: Q25 trimming with fastp, MiXCR clone assembly, productive beta chains retained. Counted in this sample were some 37,000 clones; approximately 51% of them appeared once. The ten largest clones add up to approximately 25% of the sample. No patient had received any treatment before thyroid surgery. Sequencing used tumor tissue. The receptors here all came from a male donor with papillary thyroid cancer or a benign thyroid nodule (not recorded which). Some clones in this sample may be carry-over from other donors' samples.

This chain connects TRBV28 to TRBJ1-5; D remains ambiguous. This CDR3 spans 13 amino acids. Germline lookup yields CDR1 MDHEN and CDR2 SYDVKM. V was pared by 3 bases and J by 1 base, with 4 bases between. The CDR3 sequence: CASSFDSNQPQHF. The CDR3 DNA is TGTGCCAGCAGTTTTGACAGCAATCAGCCCCAGCATTTT. Complete variable domain (other parts from reference TRBV28 and TRBJ1-5): DVKVTQSSRYLVKRTGEKVFLECVQDMDHENMFWYRQDPGLGLRLIYFSYDVKMKEKGDIPEGYSVSREKKERFSLILESASTNQTSMYLCASSFDSNQPQHFGDGTRLSIL.

This clone was counted a single time. The chain couples TRBV20-1 to TRBJ1-6; D gene uncertain. V was shortened by 4 bases and J by 7 bases, with 11 bases between the two germline ends. Germline CDR1 and CDR2: DFQATT and SNEGSKA (reference sequence). The CDR3 sequence is 13 residues long. The DNA of the CDR3 is TGCAGTGCTACACTACCGGCAAATTCACCCCTCCACTTT. Translation: CSATLPANSPLHF.

This clone has just a few counts. The V call is TRBV2, the J call TRBJ2-7; D is undetermined. Trimming took off 1 base at V and 6 bases at J, with 10 bases between the two ends. Germline loops: CDR1 SNHLY, CDR2 FYNNEI. This CDR3 has 13 residues. The CDR3 is CASSEGLSVEQYF. As DNA, the CDR3 is TGTGCCAGCAGTGAAGGCCTATCTGTCGAGCAGTACTTC.

The chain links TRBV14 to TRBJ2-1; tentative D call: TRBD2 (6 bases). The CDR3 has 19 amino acids. Germline-derived CDR1 and CDR2 are SGHDN and FVKESK. The germline V and J ends were trimmed by 1 base and 5 bases, with 24 bases remaining between them. The CDR3 region is CASSQAWDSLRRTHNEQFF. The CDR3, as DNA: TGTGCCAGCAGCCAAGCCTGGGACTCCCTAAGGCGCACACACAATGAGCAGTTCTTC.

Comments on this clone: A read error may produce the germline difference seen at one junction end. The chain joins TRBV20-1 to TRBJ2-1; D is perhaps TRBD2 (5 bases). Per the germline V gene, CDR1 is DFQATT and CDR2 is SNEGSKA (reference sequence). The CDR3 is made up of 9 amino acids. The DNA for the CDR3 is TGCAGTGCTTCGGACTCCTTTAACTTC. This encodes CSASDSFNF.

V and J are TRBV6-1 and TRBJ2-7; tentatively, D is TRBD1 or TRBD2 (5 bases each). Germline V gene data show CDR1 as MNHNS and CDR2 as SASEGT. With 4 bases removed from V and 4 bases from J, the gap between germline ends came to 11 bases. The CDR3 consists of 13 residues. The DNA for the CDR3 is TGTGCCAGCAGTGTGAGGGACCTTTACGAGCAGTACTTC. This sequence encodes CASSVRDLYEQYF.

The genes are TRBV9 and TRBJ2-7, with 7 bases that match TRBD2. The CDR3 has 14 residues. Germline V gene sequence: CDR1 SGDLS, CDR2 YYNGEE. The J segment lost 4 bases and the V segment lost 4 bases, leaving 8 bases of the junction unmatched. The CDR3 nucleotides read TGTGCCAGCAGCCCCAGTGCGGGAGCTTACGAGCAGTACTTC. Translation: CASSPSAGAYEQYF.

The chain employs TRBV7-2 and TRBJ2-1; 7 bases match TRBD2. Germline CDR1 and CDR2: SGHTA and FQGNSA. The CDR3 is 15 amino acids. V shed 2 bases, J shed 2 bases, and the junction held 3 bases outside the gene matches. CDR3 region: CASSLSGATYNEQFF. As DNA, the CDR3 is TGTGCCAGCAGCTTAAGCGGGGCCACCTACAATGAGCAGTTCTTC.

This clone has just a few counts. CDR3 nucleotides: TGCAGTGTACAAGGTGGAAATGAGCAGTTCTTC. This codes for CSVQGGNEQFF. V usage is TRBV20-1 and J usage is TRBJ2-1, with D unclear. The CDR3 contains 11 residues. Germline lookup yields CDR1 DFQATT and CDR2 SNEGSKA (reference sequence). The V end was cut by 7 bases, the J end by 7 bases, with 11 bases between.

Only a few counts were recorded for this clone. The chain uses TRBV6-1 and TRBJ2-1, with 11 bases aligning to TRBD2. Germline CDR1 and CDR2: MNHNS and SASEGT. The CDR3 loop spans 16 amino acids. V lost 10 bases to trimming and J lost 10 bases; unmatched junction nucleotides: 18. The CDR3 sequence: CATGASVAGGGQEQFF. The CDR3, as DNA: TGTGCCACCGGTGCCTCGGTAGCGGGAGGGGGGCAAGAGCAGTTCTTC.

The chain employs TRBV5-1 and TRBJ2-7; possible D gene TRBD2, 5 bases. The germline V gene encodes CDR1 SGHRS and CDR2 YFSETQ. The CDR3 extends over 12 amino acids. Trimming removed 2 bases at V and 4 bases at J, with 7 bases between. The CDR3 spells CASSLRGYEQYF. CDR3 DNA: TGCGCCAGCAGCTTACGGGGTTACGAGCAGTACTTC.

The CDR3 loop is CASSLTGSRGAEAFF. The CDR3, as DNA: TGTGCCAGCAGCTTAACGGGCAGCCGAGGGGCTGAAGCTTTCTTT. V gene TRBV7-9 combines with J gene TRBJ1-1, with a weak D call TRBD1 (5 bases). The V gene's germline CDR1 is SEHNR and CDR2 FQNEAQ (reference sequence). This CDR3 is built from 15 residues. The V end was cut by 2 bases, the J end by 6 bases, with 16 bases between.

This clone turned up a few times. The J gene is TRBJ2-1, the V gene TRBV19, with D possibly being TRBD2 (6 bases). The CDR3 contains 15 residues. Germline V CDR1 and CDR2: LNHDA, SQIVND (reference sequence). V gave up 5 bases and J gave up 7 bases, with 18 bases separating them. The CDR3 region is CASSVGGLMRNEQFF. The CDR3 DNA sequence: TGTGCCAGTAGTGTCGGAGGACTAATGAGGAATGAGCAGTTCTTC.

This clone was counted once. This chain uses TRBV2 with TRBJ2-7; 7 bases are shared with TRBD1. The germline CDR1 and CDR2 sequences are SNHLY and FYNNEI. CDR3 length: 14 amino acids. With V trimmed by 6 bases and J by 4 bases, 9 bases remained unmatched. CDR3 nucleotides: TGTGCCAGCAGAGACCCGGGACAGAATTACGAGCAGTACTTC. Protein: CASRDPGQNYEQYF.

There are a few counts of this clone. The V and J genes are TRBV9 and TRBJ1-2; D remains ambiguous. V lost 4 bases to trimming and J lost 6 bases, with 19 bases between them. The CDR3 is 15 residues long. Germline V gene sequence: CDR1 SGDLS, CDR2 YYNGEE. In DNA form, the CDR3 reads TGTGCCAGCAGCACAAGTATTGAGAGGACGAATGGCTACACCTTC. Amino acid sequence: CASSTSIERTNGYTF.

This sequence joins TRBV11-3 and TRBJ2-1, with TRBD2 as a possible D gene (6 bases). V lost 3 bases and J 6 bases, leaving 9 bases between the germline ends. The CDR3 contains 13 residues. The germline CDR1 and CDR2 sequences are SGHNT and YENEEA. The CDR3 region is CASSLTSLNEQFF. The CDR3 region has the DNA TGTGCCAGCAGCTTGACTAGTCTCAATGAGCAGTTCTTC.

The V and J genes are TRBV30 and TRBJ1-1; no firm D call. Germline V gene lookup returns CDR1 GTSNPN and CDR2 SVGIG (reference sequence). The CDR3 spans 13 residues. Between the trimmed V and J ends, which lost 4 bases and 1 base, there was a span of 10 bases. CDR3 nucleotides: TGTGCCTGGAAATATGCAGAGAACACTGAAGCTTTCTTT. Protein sequence: CAWKYAENTEAFF.

The chain joins TRBV4-1 to TRBJ2-7; 8 bases are a match to TRBD2. V dropped 4 bases and J dropped 2; count of bases not matched to a gene: 10. CDR1 is MGHRA and CDR2 is YSYEKL in the germline V gene. The length of the CDR3 is 16 residues. CDR3 region: CASSLAPGLGTYEQYF. Here the CDR3 DNA reads TGCGCCAGCAGCCTGGCCCCGGGACTAGGTACCTACGAGCAGTACTTC.

V is TRBV3-1 and J is TRBJ1-3, with TRBD1 as a possible D gene (5 bases). Germline V gene lookup returns CDR1 LGHDT and CDR2 YNNKEL (reference sequence). V was trimmed by 2 bases and J by 0 bases, leaving 8 bases between them. The CDR3 contains 15 residues. As DNA, the CDR3 is TGTGCCAGCAGCCAAACCCAGGGCTCTGGAAACACCATATATTTT. Its protein product is CASSQTQGSGNTIYF.

The chain carries TRBV20-1 and TRBJ2-7; tentatively, D is TRBD1 (6 bases). The CDR3 loop spans 12 amino acids. Germline V gene sequence: CDR1 DFQATT, CDR2 SNEGSKA (reference sequence). With 6 bases removed from V and 6 bases from J, the gap between germline ends came to 15 bases. The CDR3 region is CSAALQGFEQYF. The DNA of the CDR3 is TGCAGTGCCGCGTTACAGGGATTCGAGCAGTACTTC.